The clone carrying this T cell receptor beta chain was detected a few times. Donors were grouped by their self-reported clinical history. Recovery among Cohort 3 donors was established by two negative PCRs, clearance, or symptom resolution. The data derive from a study of blood T cell repertoires in COVID-19. Study information: Whether acute or convalescent, the COVID-19 samples came from the United States, Italy and Spain.

Per the study methods: Amplification of reference gene primers was used by the study to estimate nucleated cell counts. Assay used: immunoSEQ multiplex PCR; TCRdb lists only in-frame clones, some missing. D and trimming were read from the DNA, whereas the V and J calls and clone size are those reported in that table. The sample consists of about 210,000 clones, roughly four fifths of them appearing once. This TCR was recovered from a man aged 40-49 years who had recovered from COVID-19. Input material: PBMCs or T cells enriched from blood (not recorded which).

The CDR3: CASRRGGTNTEAFF. The CDR3 DNA reads TGTGCCAGCAGGAGGGGAGGGACGAACACTGAAGCTTTCTTT. The rearrangement joins TRBV5-6 to TRBJ1-1; a weak D match, TRBD1 (5 bases). Germline-derived CDR1 and CDR2 are SGHDT and YYEEEE. V lost 5 bases and J 1 base, leaving 12 bases between the germline ends. CDR3 length: 14 residues. The variable domain in full, completed from reference TRBV5-6 and TRBJ1-1, reads DAGVTQSPTHLIKTRGQQVTLRCSPKSGHDTVSWYQQALGQGPQFIFQYYEEEERQRGNFPDRFSGHQFPNYSSELNVNALLLGDSALYLCASRRGGTNTEAFFGQGTRLTVV.